This T cell receptor (beta chain) emerged from a study of PD-L1 blockade in urothelial cancer. Study background: Males with urothelial cancer arising in the bladder constituted most of the roughly 30 patients. Study results and caveats: At 3 weeks on treatment, tumor-associated clones expanded more with durable benefit. Below-median TCR clonality that was measured in pretreatment blood predicted better survival.

V shed 0 bases, J shed 8 bases, and the junction held 4 bases outside the gene matches. The CDR3 is 15 amino acids. Germline CDR1 is SGHAT and CDR2 is FQNNGV. The time point denotes: pretreatment peripheral blood. Remarks on this clone: Its specificity is unknown.

Clones were sequenced by immunoSEQ multiplex PCR, and TCRdb holds only the in-frame ones, with some missing. The sample holds about 80,000 clones, over 80% seen once. The TCR originated in a man between 35 and 55 years old with urothelial cancer. The material sequenced was PBMCs, taken around atezolizumab (anti-PD-L1) treatment. J is TRBJ2-1 and V is TRBV11-2; 10 bases agree with TRBD2. The CDR3 spells CASSLELAGAHEQFF. The CDR3 region has the DNA TGTGCCAGCAGCTTAGAGCTAGCGGGAGCTCATGAGCAGTTCTTC.